A single sample is the source of the 20 T cell receptor beta chains below, sequenced in a study of CD8 T cells in ankylosing spondylitis. TCRdb re-called the 5' RACE reads through MiXCR, storing one row per CDR3 protein. The repertoire consists of around 210,000 distinct CDR3 sequences, with around 8% occurring once and the leading ten covering more than 4%. The specimen sequenced was blood, either unsorted or a sorted T cell fraction (not recorded which). These receptors all come from a female donor with ankylosing spondylitis or in good health (not recorded which).

Details on this clonotype: A much larger clonotype is one base distant, so this may be a read error. This chain joins TRBV10-3 and TRBJ2-3; D is ambiguous. CDR3 size: 13 residues. In germline, CDR1 is ENHRY, CDR2 SYGVKD. V was clipped by 7 bases and J by 4 bases, with 12 bases between them. For the CDR3, the DNA is TGTGCCATCATGGGCATCGAGGCAGATACGCAGTATTTT. Translated, it gives CAIMGIEADTQYF.

In its sample, this clonotype was seen many times. The chain joins TRBV5-1 to TRBJ2-2; D unresolved. Per the germline V gene, CDR1 is SGHRS and CDR2 is YFSETQ. The CDR3 is 16 residues long. The V end lost 0 bases, the J end lost 0 bases, and 9 bases lay between the germline ends. CDR3 residues: CASSLDKGTNTGELFF. CDR3 coding DNA: TGCGCCAGCAGCTTGGATAAGGGAACGAACACCGGGGAGCTGTTTTTT.

This clonotype has a handful of counts. The genes are TRBV30 and TRBJ1-6; no clear D gene. The germline V and J ends were trimmed by 0 bases and 7 bases, with 13 bases remaining between them. Germline-derived CDR1 and CDR2 are GTSNPN and SVGIG (reference sequence). This CDR3 has 15 amino acids. For the CDR3, the DNA is TGTGCCTGGAGTGTTGCGGGGTCATGGAATTCACCCCTCCACTTT. Translation: CAWSVAGSWNSPLHF.

At least ten counts were recorded for this clonotype. The chain joins TRBV27 to TRBJ2-3; D ambiguous. The CDR3 is 13 amino acids. The germline gives CDR1 MNHEY, CDR2 SMNVEV (reference sequence). V lost 9 bases to trimming and J lost 6 bases, with 16 bases between them. CDR3 nucleotides: TGTGCCAGTTCCGTGGTAAATACGGATACGCAGTATTTT. It is translated as CASSVVNTDTQYF.

This clonotype was found a few times. The chain combines TRBV7-2 with TRBJ2-1, with TRBD2 identical over 10 bases. Germline V gene data show CDR1 as SGHTA and CDR2 as FQGNSA. Losses at the gene ends were 4 bases for V and 12 bases for J; bases not matched to a gene: 9. CDR3 size: 14 residues. The chain's CDR3 is CASSSRLVAGGQFF. The CDR3 DNA sequence: TGTGCCAGCAGCTCTCGACTTGTAGCGGGAGGGCAGTTCTTC.

This clonotype has ten or more counts. CDR3 nucleotides: TGTGCCAGCACCAGGGACACTGAAGCTTTCTTT. The encoded protein is CASTRDTEAFF. This sequence joins TRBV6-1 and TRBJ1-1; weak D call: TRBD1 (5 bases). Germline V CDR1 and CDR2: MNHNS, SASEGT. V was trimmed by 7 bases and J by 3 bases, leaving 6 bases between them. This CDR3 region has 11 residues.

This clonotype was observed many times. The J gene is TRBJ2-4, the V gene TRBV4-3; the D is unclear. This CDR3 has 13 residues. Trimming removed 1 base at V and 5 bases at J, with 6 bases between. CDR1 is LGHNA, CDR2 YSLEER, per germline. The CDR3 DNA follows: TGCGCCAGCAGCCAAGGGCTACAAAACATTCAGTACTTC. Residues: CASSQGLQNIQYF.

This clonotype has at least ten counts. V gene TRBV6-2 or TRBV6-3 combines with J gene TRBJ2-6; D is unclear. CDR3 length equals 14 residues. Germline loops: CDR1 MNHEY, CDR2 SVGEGT. The V and J ends lost 7 bases and 1 base respectively, with 8 bases between them. CDR3 coding DNA: TGTGCCAGCAAAGACGCGTCTGGGGCCAACGTCCTGACTTTC. Its translation is CASKDASGANVLTF.

The DNA of the CDR3 is TGTGCCAGTAGTATCGGCCCAGGACAGCGACCCTACGAGCAGTACTTC. Translation: CASSIGPGQRPYEQYF. The chain links TRBV19 to TRBJ2-7; possible D gene TRBD1, 6 bases. Looked up from germline, CDR1 is LNHDA and CDR2 is SQIVND (reference sequence). This CDR3 spans 16 amino acids. The V end was cut by 3 bases, the J end by 2 bases, with 17 bases between.

This clonotype has ten or more counts. The chain is built from TRBV12-3 or TRBV12-4 and TRBJ1-2; D call uncertain. V was cut by 7 bases and J by 3 bases, with 12 bases left in between. This CDR3 region has 13 residues. The DNA for the CDR3 is TGTGCCAGCACCTGGAAGCCTTACTATGGCTACACCTTC. Translating it yields CASTWKPYYGYTF.

Here the CDR3 reads CATSESGTSLYF. CDR3 coding DNA: TGTGCCACCAGTGAGTCCGGGACCTCCTTGTATTTT. The chain is built from TRBV24-1 and TRBJ2-3; D may be TRBD1 or TRBD2 (5 bases each). The V and J ends lost 4 bases and 14 bases respectively, with 15 bases between them. The CDR3 is made up of 12 amino acids. Germline V gene lookup returns CDR1 KGHDR and CDR2 SFDVKD.

Many counts were recorded for this clonotype. This chain links TRBV6-6 with TRBJ2-1; 9 bases align to TRBD1. The length of the CDR3 is 15 residues. Germline-derived CDR1 and CDR2 are MNHNY and SVGAGI (reference sequence). Unmatched junction bases numbered 13, after V lost 7 bases and J lost 9 bases. CDR3 protein: CASKNPGQGSSEQFF. The DNA of the CDR3 is TGTGCCAGCAAAAACCCGGGACAGGGTTCCAGTGAGCAGTTCTTC.

This clonotype was counted ten times or more. The chain carries TRBV12-5 and TRBJ1-1, with D possibly being TRBD1 (5 bases). In germline, CDR1 is LGHNT, CDR2 FRNRAP. There are 13 residues in the CDR3. V lost 6 bases and J lost 1, with 9 bases in between. This chain's CDR3 is CASGLDRNTEAFF. CDR3 coding DNA: TGTGCTAGTGGCCTCGACAGGAACACTGAAGCTTTCTTT.

The V gene is TRBV6-5, the J gene TRBJ2-6; D is unresolved. CDR3 length: 16 residues. V was cut by 0 bases and J by 1 base, with 7 bases left in between. CDR1 is MNHEY and CDR2 is SVGAGI in the germline V gene. CDR3 loop: CASSYSSLSGANVLTF. The CDR3 bases are TGTGCCAGCAGTTACTCCTCTCTTTCTGGGGCCAACGTCCTGACTTTC.

This clonotype showed up many times. The V and J genes are TRBV10-3 and TRBJ2-7; D tentatively reads TRBD1 or TRBD2 (5 bases each). CDR3 length: 14 amino acids. Per germline, CDR1 ENHRY and CDR2 SYGVKD. V was pared by 0 bases and J by 4 bases, with 10 bases between. CDR3 in amino acids: CAISESRGNYEQYF. CDR3 nucleotides: TGTGCCATCAGTGAGTCGAGGGGAAATTACGAGCAGTACTTC.

On this clonotype: Given a much more abundant clone one base away, this may be a read error. The chain employs TRBV6-5 and TRBJ1-2, with D perhaps TRBD1 (6 bases). Germline V CDR1 and CDR2: MNHEY, SVGAGI. The CDR3 is 13 residues long. The DNA of the CDR3 is TGTGCCAGCAGTTACGGCAGGGGCTATGGCCACACCTTC. It translates to CASSYGRGYGHTF.

This clonotype was seen a few times. The J gene is TRBJ2-1, the V gene TRBV7-2; a possible D gene is TRBD2 (5 bases). This CDR3 spans 14 amino acids. Germline assignment: CDR1 SGHTA and CDR2 FQGNSA. Trimming stripped 1 base from V and 6 bases from J, with 10 bases between. CDR3 DNA: TGTGCCAGCAGCTTAGGTATGGGGAGCAATGAGCAGTTCTTC. Protein: CASSLGMGSNEQFF.

This clonotype occurred a few times. The CDR3 reads CASSPPVQETQYF. In DNA form, the CDR3 reads TGTGCCAGCAGCCCCCCGGTCCAAGAGACCCAGTACTTC. The chain uses TRBV6-6 and TRBJ2-5; D gene ambiguous. There are 13 residues in the CDR3. Germline V gene sequence: CDR1 MNHNY, CDR2 SVGAGI (reference sequence). Trimming stripped 6 bases from V and 1 base from J, with 9 bases between.

This clonotype has at least ten counts. V and J are TRBV13 and TRBJ2-3, with D maybe TRBD1 (6 bases). CDR3 length: 15 residues. Germline CDR1 is PRHDT and CDR2 is FYEKMQ (reference sequence). V shed 4 bases and J shed 0 bases, with 11 bases lying between them. This CDR3 reads CASSYTGISTDTQYF. CDR3 in DNA: TGTGCCAGCAGCTACACAGGGATTAGCACAGATACGCAGTATTTT.

A few counts support this clonotype. The chain is built from TRBV29-1 and TRBJ2-1; D ambiguous. The CDR3 consists of 12 residues. Germline loops: CDR1 SQVTM, CDR2 ANQGSEA. The V end was cut by 3 bases, the J end by 6 bases, with 9 bases between. CDR3 loop: CSVEPDANEQFF. The CDR3 region has the DNA TGCAGCGTTGAGCCGGACGCCAATGAGCAGTTCTTC.